This T cell receptor (beta chain) was captured by sequencing in a study of PD-1 blockade in classical Hodgkin lymphoma. Study-level findings and limits: Exclusion was the outcome for patients who began nivolumab under 1 year after ASCT.

This clone was picked up a small number of times. Antigen specificity is unknown. Relapses following autologous stem cell transplantation were seen in all patients, with brentuximab vedotin exposure varying. When best responses were assessed, they were complete response, partial response or progressive disease. Produced via immunoSEQ multiplex PCR; TCRdb's table is partial and in-frame only. Found here are over 90,000 clones, about 91% of them singletons; the top ten hold approximately 11%. Per germline, CDR1 MDHEN and CDR2 SYDVKM. The V end was cut by 5 bases, the J end by 2 bases, with 6 bases between. This CDR3 spans 12 amino acids.

The genes are TRBV28 and TRBJ1-2; D remains ambiguous. The TCR sequence derives from a human donor with classical Hodgkin lymphoma. The input for sequencing was peripheral blood mononuclear cells (PBMCs), taken before the second cycle of nivolumab. For the CDR3, the DNA is TGTGCCAGCAGTCCTCCCAACTATGGCTACACCTTC. It codes for CASSPPNYGYTF.